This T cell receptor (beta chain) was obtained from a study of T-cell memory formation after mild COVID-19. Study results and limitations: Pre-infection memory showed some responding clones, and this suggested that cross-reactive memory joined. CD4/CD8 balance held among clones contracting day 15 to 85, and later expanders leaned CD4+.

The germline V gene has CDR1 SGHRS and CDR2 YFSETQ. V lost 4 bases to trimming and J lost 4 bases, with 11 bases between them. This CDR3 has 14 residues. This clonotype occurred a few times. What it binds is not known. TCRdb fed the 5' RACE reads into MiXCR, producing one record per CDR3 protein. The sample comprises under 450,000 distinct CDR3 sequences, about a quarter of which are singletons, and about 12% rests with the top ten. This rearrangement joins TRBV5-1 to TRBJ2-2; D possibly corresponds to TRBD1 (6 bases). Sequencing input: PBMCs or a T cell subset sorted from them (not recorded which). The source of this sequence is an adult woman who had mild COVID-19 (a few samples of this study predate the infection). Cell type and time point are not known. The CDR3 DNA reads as TGCGCCAGCAGCCAAACAGGGCCCACCGGGGAGCTGTTTTTT. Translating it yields CASSQTGPTGELFF.